The 7 T cell receptor beta chains reported below all come from one sample, sequenced in a study of type 1 regulatory T cells. TCRdb fed the reads into MiXCR, producing one record per CDR3 protein. This table holds tens of thousands of distinct CDR3 sequences, 62% found once. These receptors are not linked to any known antigen. Sequences were obtained from cultured non-Tr1 T cells, either the whole culture or a sorted T cell fraction (not recorded which). These receptors came from a human donor in good health.

This clonotype has just a few counts. The rearrangement uses TRBV19 and TRBJ2-3, with D perhaps being TRBD1 or TRBD2 (5 bases each). The germline V gene encodes CDR1 LNHDA and CDR2 SQIVND (reference sequence). The ends were cut back, 8 bases at V and 2 bases at J, with 11 bases in the middle. The CDR3 sequence is 13 residues long. The CDR3 reads CASVRDDTDTQYF. CDR3 nucleotides: TGTGCCAGTGTACGGGACGACACAGATACGCAGTATTTT.

The chain carries TRBV27 and TRBJ2-1; 8 bases agree with TRBD2. J lost 5 bases, V lost 1 base, and 4 bases had no gene match. Per the germline V gene, CDR1 is MNHEY and CDR2 is SMNVEV (reference sequence). This CDR3 comprises 15 residues. CDR3 protein: CASSLYREGNNEQFF. The CDR3 DNA reads TGTGCCAGCAGTTTATATCGGGAGGGGAACAATGAGCAGTTCTTC.

This clonotype was observed a few times. Germline and junction disagree at one end, which may indicate a read error. J is TRBJ2-1 and V is TRBV2; D is unresolved. Germline values: CDR1 SNHLY, CDR2 FYNNEI. The length of the CDR3 is 13 residues. The CDR3 is CASSERGHNEQFF. DNA of the CDR3: TGTGCCAGCAGTGAACGTGGTCACAACGAGCAGTTCTTC.

The V gene is TRBV12-3 or TRBV12-4, the J gene TRBJ2-3, with 14 bases lining up with TRBD2. The CDR3 totals 15 residues. The junction had 3 bases not matched to a gene; V was cut back by 6 bases and J by 4 bases. CDR3 residues: CASRGLAGAPDTQYF. The CDR3 coding sequence is TGTGCCAGCAGGGGACTAGCGGGAGCCCCAGATACGCAGTATTTT.

The chain recombines TRBV28 with TRBJ2-7; D might be TRBD2 (6 bases). Germline V gene lookup returns CDR1 MDHEN and CDR2 SYDVKM. Trimming left V 6 bases short and J 2 bases short, with 8 bases between. The CDR3 loop spans 12 amino acids. CDR3 nucleotides: TGTGCCAGCAGGGACTACACCTACGAGCAGTACTTC. This translates into CASRDYTYEQYF.

This chain uses TRBV20-1 with TRBJ2-3; possibly TRBD1 or TRBD2 for D (5 bases each). The CDR3 extends over 12 amino acids. Germline V lookup: CDR1 DFQATT, CDR2 SNEGSKA (reference sequence). V lost 0 bases and J 8 bases, leaving 9 bases between the germline ends. The CDR3 sequence is CSARDLRGTQYF. DNA for the CDR3: TGCAGTGCTAGAGATCTGAGGGGTACGCAGTATTTT.

The chain joins TRBV28 to TRBJ2-7; D unresolved. The CDR3 extends over 13 amino acids. With 7 bases removed from V and 2 bases from J, the gap between germline ends came to 12 bases. In germline, CDR1 is MDHEN, CDR2 SYDVKM. CDR3 nucleotide sequence: TGTGCCAGCACCCTTGCGAGCACCTACGAGCAGTACTTC. It encodes CASTLASTYEQYF.